This T cell receptor beta chain was captured by sequencing in a study of STAT5B mutations in CD4+ large granular lymphocyte leukemia. The study's findings and limits: CD4-sorted patient repertoires seemed more clonal than healthy CD4+ repertoires. Higher CD4+ than CD8+ T-LGLL clonality might reflect small sample size.

On this clone itself: Its antigen is not identified.

From germline, CDR1 is KGHSH and CDR2 LQKENI. The V segment lost 5 bases and the J segment 1 base; nucleotides outside the gene matches: 7. CDR3 size: 16 residues. Profiling relied on immunoSEQ multiplex PCR, and the TCRdb table lists in-frame clones only, not all of them. The sample shows about 34,000 clones, around 76% of them seen only once. The rearrangement joins TRBV18 to TRBJ2-5; 10 bases match TRBD1. The receptor was isolated from a human donor in good health. Specimen: CD4+ T cells from blood buffy coats. The DNA of the CDR3 is TGTGCCAGCTCAGACAGGGGGCTGGGGCCCCAAGAGACCCAGTACTTC. Protein: CASSDRGLGPQETQYF. The full variable domain, in which reference TRBV18 and TRBJ2-5 provide the parts outside the CDR3, is NAGVMQNPRHLVRRRGQEARLRCSPMKGHSHVYWYRQLPEEGLKFMVYLQKENIIDESGMPKERFSAEFPKEGPSILRIQQVVRGDSAAYFCASSDRGLGPQETQYFGPGTRLLVL.